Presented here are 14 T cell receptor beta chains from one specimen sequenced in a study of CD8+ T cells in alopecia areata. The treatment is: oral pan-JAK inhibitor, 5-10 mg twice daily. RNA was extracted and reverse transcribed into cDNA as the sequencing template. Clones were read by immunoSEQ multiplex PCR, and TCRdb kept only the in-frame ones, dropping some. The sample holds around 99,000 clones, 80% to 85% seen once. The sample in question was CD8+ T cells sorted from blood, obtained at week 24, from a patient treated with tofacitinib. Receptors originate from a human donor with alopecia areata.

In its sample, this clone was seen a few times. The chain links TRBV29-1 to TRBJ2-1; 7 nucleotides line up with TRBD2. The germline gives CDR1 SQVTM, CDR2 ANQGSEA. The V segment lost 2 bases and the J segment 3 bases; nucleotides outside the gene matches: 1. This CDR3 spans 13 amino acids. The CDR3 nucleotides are TGCAGCGTTGAACTAGCGGACTACAATGAGCAGTTCTTC. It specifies CSVELADYNEQFF.

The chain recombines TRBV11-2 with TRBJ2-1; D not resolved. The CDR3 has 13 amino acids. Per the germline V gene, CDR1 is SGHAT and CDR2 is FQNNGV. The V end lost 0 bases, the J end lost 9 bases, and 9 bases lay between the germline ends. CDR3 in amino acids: CASSLEVRFEQFF. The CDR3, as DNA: TGTGCCAGCAGCTTAGAAGTCAGGTTTGAGCAGTTCTTC.

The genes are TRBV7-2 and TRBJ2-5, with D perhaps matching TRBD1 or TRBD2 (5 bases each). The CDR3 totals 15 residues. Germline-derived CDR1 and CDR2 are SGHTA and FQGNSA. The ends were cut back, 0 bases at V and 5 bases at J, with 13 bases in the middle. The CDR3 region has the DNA TGTGCCAGCAGCTTAGCGCGAGGGGCTCGGGAGACCCAGTACTTC. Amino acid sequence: CASSLARGARETQYF.

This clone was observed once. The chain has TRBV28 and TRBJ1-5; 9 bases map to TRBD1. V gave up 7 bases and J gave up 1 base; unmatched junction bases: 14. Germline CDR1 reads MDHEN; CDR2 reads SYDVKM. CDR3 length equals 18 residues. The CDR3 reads CASTDRGTHPGSNQPQHF. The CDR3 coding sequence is TGTGCCAGCACCGACAGGGGGACTCACCCAGGGAGCAATCAGCCCCAGCATTTT. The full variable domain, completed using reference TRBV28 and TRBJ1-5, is DVKVTQSSRYLVKRTGEKVFLECVQDMDHENMFWYRQDPGLGLRLIYFSYDVKMKEKGDIPEGYSVSREKKERFSLILESASTNQTSMYLCASTDRGTHPGSNQPQHFGDGTRLSIL.

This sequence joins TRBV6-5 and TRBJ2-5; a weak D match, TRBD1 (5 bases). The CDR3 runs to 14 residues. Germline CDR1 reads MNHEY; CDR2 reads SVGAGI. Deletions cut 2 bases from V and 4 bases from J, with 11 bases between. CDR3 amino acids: CASSYMATAETQYF. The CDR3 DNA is TGTGCCAGCAGTTACATGGCGACAGCAGAGACCCAGTACTTC.

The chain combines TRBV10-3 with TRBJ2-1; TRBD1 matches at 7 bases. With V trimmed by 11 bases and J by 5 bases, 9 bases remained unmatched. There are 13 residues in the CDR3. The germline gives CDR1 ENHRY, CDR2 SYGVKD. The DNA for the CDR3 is TGTGCCGTTCACCAGGGGGAGAACAATGAGCAGTTCTTC. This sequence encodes CAVHQGENNEQFF.

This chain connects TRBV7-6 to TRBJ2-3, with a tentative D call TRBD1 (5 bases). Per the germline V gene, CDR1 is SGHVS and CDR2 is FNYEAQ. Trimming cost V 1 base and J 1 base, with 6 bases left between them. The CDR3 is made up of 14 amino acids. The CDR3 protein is CASSLGGRTDTQYF. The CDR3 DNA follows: TGTGCCAGCAGCTTAGGGGGCCGCACAGATACGCAGTATTTT.

This chain's CDR3 is CSAMDRRYQETQYF. The CDR3 DNA is TGCAGCGCCATGGACAGGCGGTACCAAGAGACCCAGTACTTC. This chain joins TRBV29-1 and TRBJ2-5; TRBD1 aligns across 7 bases. J gave up 0 bases and V 7 bases, and 8 bases lay outside the gene matches. Germline lookup yields CDR1 SQVTM and CDR2 ANQGSEA. The CDR3 consists of 14 residues.

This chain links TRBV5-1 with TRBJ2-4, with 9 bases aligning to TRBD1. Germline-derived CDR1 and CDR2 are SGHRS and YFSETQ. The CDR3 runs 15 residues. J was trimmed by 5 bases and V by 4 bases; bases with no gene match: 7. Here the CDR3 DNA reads TGCGCCAGCAGCCCCGACGGGACAGGGCAAAACATTCAGTACTTC. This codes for CASSPDGTGQNIQYF.

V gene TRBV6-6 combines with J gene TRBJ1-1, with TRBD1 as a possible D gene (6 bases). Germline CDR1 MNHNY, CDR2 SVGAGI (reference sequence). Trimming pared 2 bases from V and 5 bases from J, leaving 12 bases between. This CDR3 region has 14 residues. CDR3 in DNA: TGTGCCAGCAGTTACGTGGGGGCTGGAACTGAAGCTTTCTTT. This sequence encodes CASSYVGAGTEAFF.

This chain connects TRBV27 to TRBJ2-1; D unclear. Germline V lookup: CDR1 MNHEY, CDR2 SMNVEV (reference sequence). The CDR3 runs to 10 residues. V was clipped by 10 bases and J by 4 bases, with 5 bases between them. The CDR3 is CAIGYNEQFF. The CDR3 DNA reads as TGTGCCATAGGGTACAATGAGCAGTTCTTC.

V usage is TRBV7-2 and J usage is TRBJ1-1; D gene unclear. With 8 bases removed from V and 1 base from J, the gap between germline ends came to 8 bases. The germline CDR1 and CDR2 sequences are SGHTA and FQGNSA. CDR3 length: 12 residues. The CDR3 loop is CASSYKNTEAFF. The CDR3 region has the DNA TGTGCCAGCTCTTATAAGAACACTGAAGCTTTCTTT.

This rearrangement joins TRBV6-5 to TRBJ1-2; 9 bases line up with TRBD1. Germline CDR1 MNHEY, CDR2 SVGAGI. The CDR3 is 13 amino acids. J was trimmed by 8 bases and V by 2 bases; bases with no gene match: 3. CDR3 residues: CASSYGTGKGYTF. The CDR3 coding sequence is TGTGCCAGCAGTTACGGGACAGGGAAGGGCTACACCTTC.

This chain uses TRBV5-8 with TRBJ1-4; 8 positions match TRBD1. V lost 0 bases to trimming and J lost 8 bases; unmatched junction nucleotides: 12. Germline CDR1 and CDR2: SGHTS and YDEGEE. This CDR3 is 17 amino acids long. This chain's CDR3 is CASSLEGAGTGWEKLFF. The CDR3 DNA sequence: TGTGCCAGCAGCTTGGAGGGGGCCGGGACAGGATGGGAAAAACTGTTTTTT.